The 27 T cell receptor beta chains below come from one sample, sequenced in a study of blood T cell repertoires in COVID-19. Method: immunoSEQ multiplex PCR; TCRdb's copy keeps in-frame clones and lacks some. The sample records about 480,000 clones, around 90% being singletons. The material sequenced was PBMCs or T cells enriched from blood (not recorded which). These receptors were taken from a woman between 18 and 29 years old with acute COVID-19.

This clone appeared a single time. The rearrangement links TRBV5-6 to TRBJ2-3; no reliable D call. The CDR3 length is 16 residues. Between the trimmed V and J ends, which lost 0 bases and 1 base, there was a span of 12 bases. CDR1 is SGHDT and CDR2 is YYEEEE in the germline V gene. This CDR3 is CASSLAAGLGTDTQYF. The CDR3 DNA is TGTGCCAGCAGCTTGGCCGCCGGTTTAGGCACAGATACGCAGTATTTT.

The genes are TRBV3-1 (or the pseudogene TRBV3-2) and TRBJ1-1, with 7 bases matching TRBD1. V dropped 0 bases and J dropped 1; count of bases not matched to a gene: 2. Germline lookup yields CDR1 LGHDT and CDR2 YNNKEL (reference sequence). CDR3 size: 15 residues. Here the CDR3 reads CASSQDGTANTEAFF. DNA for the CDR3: TGTGCCAGCAGCCAAGATGGGACAGCGAACACTGAAGCTTTCTTT.

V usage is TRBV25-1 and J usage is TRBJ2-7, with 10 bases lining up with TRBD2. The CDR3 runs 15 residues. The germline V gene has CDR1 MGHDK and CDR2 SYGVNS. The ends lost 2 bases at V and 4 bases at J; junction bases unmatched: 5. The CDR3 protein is CASSEKASGRYEQYF. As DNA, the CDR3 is TGTGCCAGCAGTGAAAAGGCTAGCGGGAGATACGAGCAGTACTTC.

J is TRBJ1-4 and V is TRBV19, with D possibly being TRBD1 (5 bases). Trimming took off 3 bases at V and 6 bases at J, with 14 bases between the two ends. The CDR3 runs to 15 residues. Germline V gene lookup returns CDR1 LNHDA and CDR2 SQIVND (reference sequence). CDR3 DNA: TGTGCCAGTAGTATCCTGGCAGGGTCGGATGAAAAACTGTTTTTT. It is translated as CASSILAGSDEKLFF.

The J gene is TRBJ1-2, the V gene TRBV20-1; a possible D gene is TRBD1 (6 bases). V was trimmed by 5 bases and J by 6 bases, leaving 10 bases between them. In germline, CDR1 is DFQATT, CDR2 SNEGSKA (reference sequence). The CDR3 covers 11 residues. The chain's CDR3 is CSALDRNGYTF. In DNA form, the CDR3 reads TGCAGTGCTTTGGACAGAAATGGCTACACCTTC.

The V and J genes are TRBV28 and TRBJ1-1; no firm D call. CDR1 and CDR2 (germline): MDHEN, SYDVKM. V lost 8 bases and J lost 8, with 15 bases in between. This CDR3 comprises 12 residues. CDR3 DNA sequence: TGTGCCAGCGAGGGTCGGAACGGGGAAGCTTTCTTT. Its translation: CASEGRNGEAFF.

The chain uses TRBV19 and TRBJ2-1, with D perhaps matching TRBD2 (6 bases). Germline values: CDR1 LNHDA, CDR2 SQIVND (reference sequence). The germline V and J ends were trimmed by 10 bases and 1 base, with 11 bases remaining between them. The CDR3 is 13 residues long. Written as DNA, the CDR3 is TGTGCCACCAGGGACTTATCCTACAATGAGCAGTTCTTC. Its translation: CATRDLSYNEQFF.

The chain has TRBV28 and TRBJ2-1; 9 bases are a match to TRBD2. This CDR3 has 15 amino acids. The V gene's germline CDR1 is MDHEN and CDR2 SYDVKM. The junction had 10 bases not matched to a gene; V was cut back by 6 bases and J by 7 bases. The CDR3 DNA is TGTGCCAGCAGCTTTAGCGGGAGAATACGGAATGAGCAGTTCTTC. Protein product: CASSFSGRIRNEQFF.

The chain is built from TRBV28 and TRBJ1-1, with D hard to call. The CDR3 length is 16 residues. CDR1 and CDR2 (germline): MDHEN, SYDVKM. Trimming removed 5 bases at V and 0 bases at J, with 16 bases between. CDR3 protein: CASSPLVAVMNTEAFF. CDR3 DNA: TGTGCCAGCAGTCCCTTGGTGGCGGTCATGAACACTGAAGCTTTCTTT.

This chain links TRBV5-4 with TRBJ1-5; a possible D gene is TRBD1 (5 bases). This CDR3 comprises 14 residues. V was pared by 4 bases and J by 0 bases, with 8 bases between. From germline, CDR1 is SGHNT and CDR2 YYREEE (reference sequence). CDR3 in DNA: TGTGCCAGCAGCGAAGGGGTTAGCAATCAGCCCCAGCATTTT. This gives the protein CASSEGVSNQPQHF.

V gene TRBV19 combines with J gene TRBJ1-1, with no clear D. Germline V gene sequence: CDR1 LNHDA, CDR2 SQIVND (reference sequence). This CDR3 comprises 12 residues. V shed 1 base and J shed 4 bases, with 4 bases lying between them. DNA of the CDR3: TGTGCCAGTAGTATAGCGTCCACTGAAGCTTTCTTT. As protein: CASSIASTEAFF.

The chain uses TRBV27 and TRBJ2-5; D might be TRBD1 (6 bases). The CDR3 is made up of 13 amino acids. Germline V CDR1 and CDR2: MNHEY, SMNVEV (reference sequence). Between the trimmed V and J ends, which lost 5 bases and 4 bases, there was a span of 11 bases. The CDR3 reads CASSPGVAETQYF. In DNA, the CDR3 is TGTGCCAGCAGTCCAGGGGTGGCAGAGACCCAGTACTTC.

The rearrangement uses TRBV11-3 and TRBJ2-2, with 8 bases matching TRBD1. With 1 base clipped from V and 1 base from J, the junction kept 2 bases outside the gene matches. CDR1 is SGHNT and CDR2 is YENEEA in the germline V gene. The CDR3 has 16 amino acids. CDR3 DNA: TGTGCCAGCAGCTTAGGCGGGACAGGGAACACCGGGGAGCTGTTTTTT. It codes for CASSLGGTGNTGELFF.

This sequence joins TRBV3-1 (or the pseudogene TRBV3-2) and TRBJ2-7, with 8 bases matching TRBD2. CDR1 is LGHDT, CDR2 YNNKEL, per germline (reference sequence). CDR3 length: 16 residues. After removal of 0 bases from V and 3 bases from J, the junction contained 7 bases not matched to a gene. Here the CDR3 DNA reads TGTGCCAGCAGCCAAGAAAGGCTAGCGGGTGGCTACGAGCAGTACTTC. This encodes CASSQERLAGGYEQYF.

The CDR3 protein is CASSSDSHNSPLHF. The CDR3, as DNA: TGTGCCAGCAGCTCCGACAGCCATAATTCACCCCTCCACTTT. The chain recombines TRBV7-2 with TRBJ1-6; D is perhaps TRBD1 (5 bases). Trimming cost V 4 bases and J 5 bases, with 9 bases left between them. The germline V gene has CDR1 SGHTA and CDR2 FQGNSA. The CDR3 spans 14 residues.

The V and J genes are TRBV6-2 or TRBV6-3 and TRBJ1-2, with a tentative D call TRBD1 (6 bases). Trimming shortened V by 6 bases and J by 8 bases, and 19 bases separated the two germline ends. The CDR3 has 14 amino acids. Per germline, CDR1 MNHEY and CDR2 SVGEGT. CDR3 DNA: TGTGCCAGCAGCTTCAGTTACAGGGATTACGGCTACACCTTC. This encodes CASSFSYRDYGYTF.

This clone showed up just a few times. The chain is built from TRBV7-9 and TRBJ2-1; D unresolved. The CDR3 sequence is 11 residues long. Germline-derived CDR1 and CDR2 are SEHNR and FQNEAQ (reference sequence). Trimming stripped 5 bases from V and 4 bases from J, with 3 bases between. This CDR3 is CASSRYNEQFF. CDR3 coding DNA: TGTGCCAGCAGCCGGTACAATGAGCAGTTCTTC.

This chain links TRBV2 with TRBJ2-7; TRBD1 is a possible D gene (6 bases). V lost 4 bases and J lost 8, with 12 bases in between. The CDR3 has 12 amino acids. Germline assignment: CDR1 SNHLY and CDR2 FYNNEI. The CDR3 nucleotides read TGTGCCAGCAGTGGGGCAGGGGAGCAGCAGTACTTC. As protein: CASSGAGEQQYF.

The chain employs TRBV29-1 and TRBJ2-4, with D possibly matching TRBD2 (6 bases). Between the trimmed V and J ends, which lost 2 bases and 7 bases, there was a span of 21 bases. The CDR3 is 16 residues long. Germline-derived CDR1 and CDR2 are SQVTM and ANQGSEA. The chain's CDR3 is CSVELRGPTRGNIQYF. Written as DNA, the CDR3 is TGCAGCGTTGAACTGCGGGGCCCGACCCGGGGGAACATTCAGTACTTC.

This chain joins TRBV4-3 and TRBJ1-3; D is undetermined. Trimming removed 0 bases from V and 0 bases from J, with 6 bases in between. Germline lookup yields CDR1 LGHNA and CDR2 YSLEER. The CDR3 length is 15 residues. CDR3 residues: CASSQDLSSGNTIYF. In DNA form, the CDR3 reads TGCGCCAGCAGCCAAGATCTAAGCTCTGGAAACACCATATATTTT.

Written as DNA, the CDR3 is TGCAGTGCTAGTGGACTCGTCATCTCCGGCTACACCTTC. Protein sequence: CSASGLVISGYTF. V and J are TRBV20-1 and TRBJ1-2, with D unresolved. This CDR3 is built from 13 residues. Germline values: CDR1 DFQATT, CDR2 SNEGSKA (reference sequence). V was pared by 3 bases and J by 8 bases, with 16 bases between.

CDR3 residues: CASSSVVYRGGLTQYF. In DNA, the CDR3 is TGTGCCAGCAGCTCCGTTGTTTATCGGGGGGGCTTGACCCAGTACTTC. The V and J genes are TRBV11-2 and TRBJ2-5; the match to TRBD2 covers 8 bases. This CDR3 has 16 residues. Germline CDR1 SGHAT, CDR2 FQNNGV. V was clipped by 4 bases and J by 7 bases; unmatched bases: 14. The whole variable domain, filled in from reference TRBV11-2 and TRBJ2-5, reads EAGVAQSPRYKIIEKRQSVAFWCNPISGHATLYWYQQILGQGPKLLIQFQNNGVVDDSQLPKDRFSAERLKGVDSTLKIQPAKLEDSAVYLCASSSVVYRGGLTQYFGPGTRLLVL.

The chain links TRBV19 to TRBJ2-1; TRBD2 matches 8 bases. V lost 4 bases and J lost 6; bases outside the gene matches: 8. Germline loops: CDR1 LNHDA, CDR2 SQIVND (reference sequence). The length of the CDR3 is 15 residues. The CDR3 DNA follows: TGTGCCAGTAGTAGTAGCGGGACCCCTTCCAATGAGCAGTTCTTC. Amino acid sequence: CASSSSGTPSNEQFF.

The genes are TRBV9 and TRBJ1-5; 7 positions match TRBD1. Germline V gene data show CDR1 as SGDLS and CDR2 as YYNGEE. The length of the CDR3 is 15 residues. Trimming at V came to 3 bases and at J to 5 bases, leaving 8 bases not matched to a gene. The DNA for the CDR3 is TGTGCCAGCAGCGCCACGACAGGGAGAGATCAGCCCCAGCATTTT. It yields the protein CASSATTGRDQPQHF.

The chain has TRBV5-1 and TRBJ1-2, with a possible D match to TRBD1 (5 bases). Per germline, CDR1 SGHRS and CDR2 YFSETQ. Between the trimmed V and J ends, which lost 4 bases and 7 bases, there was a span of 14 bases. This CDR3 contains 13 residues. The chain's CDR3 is CASSGGTAVGYTF. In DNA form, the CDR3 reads TGCGCCAGCAGCGGGGGGACGGCGGTTGGCTACACCTTC.

For the CDR3, the DNA is TGTGCCAGCAGTGAAAGGACAGCATACTCCTATAATTCACCCCTCCACTTT. This codes for CASSERTAYSYNSPLHF. J is TRBJ1-6 and V is TRBV2; TRBD1 is a possible D gene (6 bases). This CDR3 has 17 residues. The V end lost 2 bases, the J end lost 0 bases, and 11 bases lay between the germline ends. Germline CDR1 SNHLY, CDR2 FYNNEI.

Here the CDR3 DNA reads TGCGCCAGCAGCTTCGGGGGGCGAAGCGGGGAGCTGTTTTTT. Translation gives CASSFGGRSGELFF. The chain links TRBV5-1 to TRBJ2-2; weak D call: TRBD2 (7 bases). Germline lookup yields CDR1 SGHRS and CDR2 YFSETQ. This CDR3 has 14 amino acids. The V and J ends lost 2 bases and 7 bases respectively, with 12 bases between them.